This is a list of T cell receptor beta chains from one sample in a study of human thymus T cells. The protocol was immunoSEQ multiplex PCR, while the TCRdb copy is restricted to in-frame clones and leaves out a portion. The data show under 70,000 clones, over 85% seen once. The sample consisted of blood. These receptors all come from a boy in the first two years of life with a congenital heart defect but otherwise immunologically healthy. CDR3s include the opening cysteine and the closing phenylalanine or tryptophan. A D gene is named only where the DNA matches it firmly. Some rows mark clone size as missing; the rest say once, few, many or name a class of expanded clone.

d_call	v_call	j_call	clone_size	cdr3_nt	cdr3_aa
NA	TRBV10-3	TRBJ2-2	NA	TGTGCCATCCCACAGGGAAACACCGGGGAGCTGTTTTTT	CAIPQGNTGELFF
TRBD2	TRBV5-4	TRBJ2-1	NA	TGTGCCAGCAGCCATGGGACTAACAGATACAATGAGCAGTTCTTC	CASSHGTNRYNEQFF
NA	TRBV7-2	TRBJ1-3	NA	TGTGCCAGCAGCCTAATCCACCTGGTGGGAAACACCATATATTTT	CASSLIHLVGNTIYF
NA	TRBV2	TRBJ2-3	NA	TGTGCCAGCAAACTCGCTAGGAGCACAGATACGCAGTATTTT	CASKLARSTDTQYF
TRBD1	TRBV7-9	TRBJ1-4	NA	TGTGCCAGCAGCTTAGCGACAGGGGGGACTAATGAAAAACTGTTTTTT	CASSLATGGTNEKLFF
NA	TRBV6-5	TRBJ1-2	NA	TGTGCCAGCAGGTCTACCGGTGGCTACACCTTC	CASRSTGGYTF
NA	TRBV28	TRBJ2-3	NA	TGTGCCAGCAGTCAACCTAGCACAGATACGCAGTATTTT	CASSQPSTDTQYF
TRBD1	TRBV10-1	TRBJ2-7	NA	TGCGCCAGCAGCCATGAGGGGGCGACGGGGGAGCAGTACTTC	CASSHEGATGEQYF
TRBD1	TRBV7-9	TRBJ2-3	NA	TGTGCCAGCAGCTTAGCGCCTCGACAGGGCGGTACGCAGTATTTT	CASSLAPRQGGTQYF
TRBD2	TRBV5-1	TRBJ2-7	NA	TGCGCCAGCAGCTGGACTAGCTCCTACGAGCAGTACTTC	CASSWTSSYEQYF
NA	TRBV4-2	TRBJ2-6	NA	TGTGCCAGCAGCCAAGGGCGAGTCTCTGGGGCCAACGTCCTGACTTTC	CASSQGRVSGANVLTF
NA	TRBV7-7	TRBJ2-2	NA	TGTGCCAGCAGCTCAATCTCGTTACCCGGGGAGCTGTTTTTT	CASSSISLPGELFF
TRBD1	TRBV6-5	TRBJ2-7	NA	TGTGCCAGCAGGACAGGGGCGTGGGGTTACGAGCAGTACTTC	CASRTGAWGYEQYF
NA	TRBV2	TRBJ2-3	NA	TGTGCCAGCAGTGCCAGGGGCCGGGGTGGCACAGATACGCAGTATTTT	CASSARGRGGTDTQYF
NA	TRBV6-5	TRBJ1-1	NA	TGTGCCAGCAGTCGGACGATAGCCACTGAAGCTTTCTTT	CASSRTIATEAFF
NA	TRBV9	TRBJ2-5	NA	TGTGCCAGCAGCGTAGCGGGTGCAGGGGACCGAGAGACCCAGTACTTC	CASSVAGAGDRETQYF
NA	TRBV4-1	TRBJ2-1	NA	TGCGCCAGCAGCCAAGGGAGAGGACTTAGACCCAATGAGCAGTTCTTC	CASSQGRGLRPNEQFF
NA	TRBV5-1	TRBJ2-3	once	TGCGCCAGCAGCTTGGCGACACCAAGGGGCACAGATACGCAGTATTTT	CASSLATPRGTDTQYF
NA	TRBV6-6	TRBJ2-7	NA	TGTGCCAGCAGTCCTGGGCCCTACGAGCAGTACTTC	CASSPGPYEQYF
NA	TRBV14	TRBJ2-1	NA	TGTGCCAGCTCGGGGGGCGACTACAATGAGCAGTTCTTC	CASSGGDYNEQFF
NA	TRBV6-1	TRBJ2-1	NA	TGTGCCAGCAGTGACAGGAAGGGTTGGAGGGGTAATGAGCAGTTCTTC	CASSDRKGWRGNEQFF
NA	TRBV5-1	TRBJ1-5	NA	TGCGCCAGCAGCTTGGCAGGGGGCAATCAGCCCCAGCATTTT	CASSLAGGNQPQHF
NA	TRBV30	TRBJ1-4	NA	TGTGCCTGGAGTGTAGGGGAAAAACTGTTTTTT	CAWSVGEKLFF
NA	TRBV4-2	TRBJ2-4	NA	TGTGCCAGCAGCCAAGTTCCGGGAGAACGGGACAAAAACATTCAGTACTTC	CASSQVPGERDKNIQYF
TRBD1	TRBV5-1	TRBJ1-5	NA	TGCGCCAGCAGCTTGGCTCCTCCGGGACAGGGCAATCAGCCCCAGCATTTT	CASSLAPPGQGNQPQHF
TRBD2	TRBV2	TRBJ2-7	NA	TGTGCCAGCAGACTAGCGGCCTCCTACGAGCAGTACTTC	CASRLAASYEQYF
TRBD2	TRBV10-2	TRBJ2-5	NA	TGCGCCAGCGGGAGAGCGGGGGGGTTGGAGACCCAGTACTTC	CASGRAGGLETQYF
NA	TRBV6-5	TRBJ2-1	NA	TGTGCCAGCAGGAGGGGAGAGTACAATGAGCAGTTCTTC	CASRRGEYNEQFF
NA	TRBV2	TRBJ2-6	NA	TGTGCCAGCAGTGAGGTTAGAATGGTCGGTAAGGCCAACGTCCTGACTTTC	CASSEVRMVGKANVLTF